Below, one T cell receptor (beta chain) is given with its context. This clonotype came up a few times. This receptor's antigen is unknown. Nothing much larger sits one base from this clone, and base qualities are not available. Unmatched junction bases come to 10, with V trimmed by 1 base and J by 7 bases. CDR1 and CDR2 are read off the germline V gene as SGHAT and FQNNGV. Including the terminal cysteine and phenylalanine, the CDR3 comprises 16 residues. Only CDR3 DNA remains: 48 bases, in frame from the first base. This entry belongs to a study of regulatory T cells in long-lasting Graves disease listed by TCRdb under 2021. In terms of the full investigation: Antithyroid drugs had been taken for less than 3 months by newly diagnosed Graves' disease patients. Patients with persistent Graves' disease were compared with patients with newly diagnosed Graves' disease using TCR sequencing and RNA sequencing of peripheral blood. The study was conducted in China and was registered as a clinical trial. A total of around 35 samples underwent TCR sequencing: about 13 from persistent and about 20 from newly diagnosed Graves' disease patients. Points the paper makes about the study in general: TRBV28, TRBJ1-2 and TRBJ2-5 were preferentially used in persistent disease, while TRBV20-1 and TRBJ2-1 were favored in newly diagnosed disease. Patients with persistent disease shared more public clonotypes (approximately 2,500) than newly diagnosed patients did (around 1,000). Compared with newly diagnosed patients, persistent Graves' disease patients had lower TCR Shannon entropy and fewer highly expanded clones, which suggests clonal expansion. The study examined only peripheral blood because the primary lesion, thyroid tissue, could not be accessed. Only the TCR beta chain was sequenced and analyzed. As a limitation, the authors acknowledged that the small sample size may reduce accuracy.

Libraries came from multiplex PCR. TCRdb names Illumina HiSeq 4000 as the instrument used. TCR beta libraries were built with iRepertoire HTBI primers and Arm-PCR amplification of CDR3 regions. Gel purification was performed on PCR products prior to sequencing. Turning to the authors' computational methods: Across samples, about 64 TRBV and over 11 TRBJ segments were identified and used for gene usage analysis of CDR3 amino acid clonotypes. Filtered high-quality paired reads were merged into contigs using COPE and FqMerger. Contigs were aligned with BLAST to IMGT TRBV, TRBD and TRBJ reference genes, and CDR3 was defined per IMGT. Highly expanded clones were defined as clonotypes with a frequency above 0.1%. Repertoire diversity was measured by Shannon entropy, and V-J evenness by the Gini coefficient. Public clonotypes were defined as clonotypes shared by more than one individual. TCRdb cleaned the public reads at Q25 with fastp, built clones with MiXCR and kept in-frame beta chains. Rows matching on CDR3 protein sequence are summarized as one entry with the most common DNA and genes. TCRdb's processing, not the authors', yielded these V and J calls. Recorded for this sample are around 500,000 distinct CDR3 sequences; roughly 14% of them occurred a single time. 10% of the sample is taken by the ten largest.

In the paper's terms, the time point label means: newly diagnosed GD, antithyroid drugs for less than 3 months. RNA was extracted from PBMCs in TRIzol for both TCR sequencing and RNA sequencing. The diagnosis of Graves' disease followed American Thyroid Association guidelines. Patients for the study were recruited at an endocrinology department in Xi'an, China. Each patient gave approximately 10 milliliters of peripheral blood, collected in an EDTA anticoagulant tube. Ficoll Paque Plus density gradient separation was used to isolate PBMCs, and no further T cell sorting was done. An Agilent 2100 Bioanalyzer and agarose gel were used to check RNA quality, while a NanoDrop 2000 measured RNA concentration. This sample also appeared in a second study, on T cells in Graves' hyperthyroidism and ophthalmopathy. That second report states: A patient counted as having stable Graves' hyperthyroidism if no progression to ophthalmopathy occurred over 18 months of follow-up. Hyperthyroidism patients were newly diagnosed, with disease duration under 2 months, and aged 18 to 65 years. Any patient with an uncontrolled infection, another autoimmune disease, pregnancy or lactation was excluded. Diagnoses were based on clinical symptoms, serum thyroxine and TRAb, thyroid ultrasound and orbital computed tomography. A first-round RT-PCR of the TCR CDR3 used the HTBI primer set with the Qiagen OneStep RT-PCR kit. Blood samples also contained most of the expanded thyroid clonotypes (frequency above 0.001), which suggests that blood repertoires may reflect thyroid immune responses. A model built on a 13 V-J signature distinguished ophthalmopathy from stable hyperthyroidism, reaching roughly 88% sensitivity and around 81% specificity in cross-validation and 80%/75% in testing. In validation, the model predicted progression to ophthalmopathy a median of about 5.9 months before onset, with 70% to 71% sensitivity and roughly 73% specificity. To identify distinguishing TCR V-J signatures, a discovery cohort of around 100 patients was used, comprising 40 to 45 with Graves' ophthalmopathy and some 60 with stable Graves' hyperthyroidism. Prospective prediction of ophthalmopathy was tested in an independent validation cohort consisting of 18 hyperthyroidism patients and 17 patients who later progressed to ophthalmopathy. The 75 to 100 discovery patients were randomly split 7:3 into training and test sets. In addition, the study compared T-cell repertoires in thyroid tissue and in blood from five or six Graves' hyperthyroidism patients. After sampling, hyperthyroidism patients received methimazole starting at 30 mg daily, and ophthalmopathy patients received high-dose intravenous methylprednisolone. A second multiplex PCR round built the libraries, followed by size selection and purification. Libraries were sequenced paired-end with 100 bp reads on an Illumina HiSeq2000. SOAPnuke was used to process the raw data, removing reads that contained adapters or uncalled bases, had a mean Phred below 15, or lacked an exact match to the constant primer or identifier. COPE v1.2.5 was used to merge high-quality paired reads, and clonotypes were defined as unique nucleotide sequences. MiTCR v1.1 was used to align the clonotypes against IMGT TRBV, TRBD and TRBJ reference segments. The analysis included only V-J combinations with a frequency above 0.0001, which together covered approximately 99% of the repertoires. The TCS score was defined as the ratio of F50 (clonal expansion) to E x V (chaos), calculated using BLOSUM62-based TCRdist between CDR3 peptides within each V-J. Welch's t-statistics and random forest reduced 500 to 550 V-J features to 10 to 15, which were used in a naive Bayes classifier (R e1071). Sample size was not statistically predetermined, and blinding of investigators to group allocation was not performed. According to the paper, TCR Vbeta CDR3 sequencing was carried out on some 140 peripheral blood samples, which came from fewer than 50 ophthalmopathy, 75 or so hyperthyroidism and about 17 progressor patients.

This clonotype was sampled from a man younger than 45 with Graves disease. Donor details come from another sample of the same person, matched by shared clones. The sequences come from peripheral blood mononuclear cells (PBMCs), collected at new diagnosis, from a patient treated with antithyroid drugs. The chain uses TRBV11-2 and TRBJ2-7, and 10 bases in between align with TRBD2. The bases are TGTGCCAGCAGCTTAGGTCGGACTAGCGGTACTTTAGAGCAGTACTTC. Translated, it gives CASSLGRTSGTLEQYF.